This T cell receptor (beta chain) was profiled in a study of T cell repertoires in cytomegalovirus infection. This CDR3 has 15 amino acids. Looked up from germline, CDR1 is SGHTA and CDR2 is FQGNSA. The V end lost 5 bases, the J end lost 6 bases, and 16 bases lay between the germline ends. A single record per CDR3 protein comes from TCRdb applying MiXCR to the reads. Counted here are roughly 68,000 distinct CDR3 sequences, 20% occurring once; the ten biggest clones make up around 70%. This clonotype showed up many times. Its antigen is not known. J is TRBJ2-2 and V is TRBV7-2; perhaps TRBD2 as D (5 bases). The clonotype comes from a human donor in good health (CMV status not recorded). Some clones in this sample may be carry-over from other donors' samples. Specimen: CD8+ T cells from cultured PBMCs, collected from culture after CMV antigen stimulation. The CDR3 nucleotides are TGTGCCAGCAGCCCCCGGATTGGGAGTCCCGGGGAGCTGTTTTTT. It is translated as CASSPRIGSPGELFF.